This record looks at one TCR beta chain sequence and its context. These data come from a study of blood T cell repertoires in COVID-19. Study-level background: T cells, B-cell-depleted T cells, or PBMCs supplied cDNA or gDNA.

CDR1 and CDR2 (germline): MNHEY, SVGEGT. V lost 1 base and J 4 bases, leaving 10 bases between the germline ends. This CDR3 has 15 residues. The assay was immunoSEQ multiplex PCR, and TCRdb's table has in-frame clones only and misses some. The sample contains under 200,000 clones, 88% of which appear only once. V usage is TRBV6-2 or TRBV6-3 and J usage is TRBJ2-2; D might be TRBD2 (5 bases). Sequences were obtained from peripheral blood. The source is a man in his fifties who had recovered from COVID-19. CDR3 sequence (DNA): TGTGCCAGCAGTTACTTGATAGCGAGCACCGGGGAGCTGTTTTTT. It encodes CASSYLIASTGELFF.